These T cell receptor beta chains were read from a single sample in a study of OX40 agonist ivuxolimab in advanced cancers. Produced via immunoSEQ multiplex PCR; TCRdb's table is partial and in-frame only. The profile covers just over 60,000 clones, with roughly nine tenths appearing a single time and less than 0.7% taken by the ten largest. This material consisted of CD4+ or CD8+ T cells sorted from blood, taken in a trial of the OX40 agonist ivuxolimab. All receptors derive from an adult with an advanced solid tumor such as melanoma, head and neck, liver or kidney cancer. Each CDR3 is given with its conserved first and last residue. The order of the fields is D gene, J gene, V gene, CDR3 protein. D genes are given only for firm matches.

TRBD2 | TRBJ2-3 | TRBV7-7 | CASSPGVLQLAGGLDTQYF
- | TRBJ2-7 | TRBV11-2 | CASSLEGYEQYF
TRBD2 | TRBJ2-5 | TRBV6-5 | CASSPMAGGRETQYF
- | TRBJ2-2 | TRBV10-3 | CAISREQGGTGELFF
TRBD1 | TRBJ2-7 | TRBV6-5 | CASSMDRGLEQYF
- | TRBJ2-5 | TRBV7-7 | CASSLGSSSSETQYF
- | TRBJ1-2 | TRBV29-1 | CSVDDPNYGYTF
- | TRBJ1-5 | TRBV19 | CASSIGDGSNQPQHF
TRBD2 | TRBJ2-7 | TRBV18 | CASSPRGLADEQYF
- | TRBJ1-2 | TRBV5-8 | CASSNRQANYGYTF
- | TRBJ2-3 | TRBV5-4 | CASSPYDTDTQYF
- | TRBJ1-6 | TRBV2 | CASSEGLPGPHF
- | TRBJ1-1 | TRBV7-9 | CASSLDGGITEAFF
TRBD2 | TRBJ2-3 | TRBV4-1 | CASSREGGPYTQYF
- | TRBJ1-4 | TRBV25-1 | CASLGTDEKLFF
TRBD1 | TRBJ2-3 | TRBV25-1 | CASSRDRDTDTQYF
- | TRBJ1-5 | TRBV6-4 | CASSSQSGQPQHF
TRBD1 | TRBJ1-2 | TRBV7-2 | CASSAATGGAGGYTF
- | TRBJ2-7 | TRBV9 | CASSVGVGGPYEQHF
- | TRBJ2-2 | TRBV18 | CASSGGRNRGELFF
TRBD2 | TRBJ2-1 | TRBV30 | CAWRGLAGGLREQFF
- | TRBJ2-3 | TRBV6-1 | CASSEVRSSTDTQYF
- | TRBJ1-1 | TRBV6-5 | CASSYRSYTEAFF
- | TRBJ1-2 | TRBV19 | CASSIVREGGYTF
TRBD1 | TRBJ1-5 | TRBV6-5 | CASFGGQSNQPQHF
TRBD1 | TRBJ1-2 | TRBV4-2 | CASSQEGQGSGYTF
TRBD1 | TRBJ2-5 | TRBV6-5 | CASSYSGQGARETQYF
TRBD1 | TRBJ1-5 | TRBV2 | CASSEMTGNEQPQHF
TRBD2 | TRBJ2-3 | TRBV30 | CAWRMLREPDTQYF
TRBD2 | TRBJ2-3 | TRBV6-1 | CASSEGLAGLGTQYF
TRBD1 | TRBJ1-2 | TRBV11-3 | CASSSDRGLYYGYTF
- | TRBJ1-1 | TRBV11-3 | CASSPRQNTEAFF